This passage covers 15 T cell receptor beta chains from one sample sequenced in a study of blood T cell repertoires in COVID-19. The assay was immunoSEQ multiplex PCR, and TCRdb's table has in-frame clones only and misses some. The repertoire holds about 180,000 clones, with around 88% as singletons. Sequenced input: PBMCs or T cells enriched from blood (not recorded which). The receptors were gathered from a woman in her twenties or thirties who had recovered from COVID-19.

This clone was seen only once. This chain joins TRBV29-1 and TRBJ2-7, with TRBD1 matching over 10 bases. CDR3 length: 12 residues. V dropped 7 bases and J dropped 0; count of bases not matched to a gene: 0. Looked up from germline, CDR1 is SQVTM and CDR2 is ANQGSEA. The CDR3 DNA follows: TGCAGCGGACAGGGGGCCTCCTACGAGCAGTACTTC. It is translated as CSGQGASYEQYF.

This rearrangement joins TRBV7-9 to TRBJ1-5; tentative D call: TRBD1 (6 bases). The CDR3 extends over 17 amino acids. Deletions cut 4 bases from V and 0 bases from J, with 16 bases between. Germline values: CDR1 SEHNR, CDR2 FQNEAQ (reference sequence). The CDR3 sequence: CASSSTGPLYSNQPQHF. The CDR3 coding sequence is TGTGCCAGCAGCTCTACAGGGCCACTTTATAGCAATCAGCCCCAGCATTTT.

This chain uses TRBV30 with TRBJ2-7; 12 bases line up with TRBD1. CDR1 GTSNPN and CDR2 SVGIG come from the germline V gene (reference sequence). V was pared by 7 bases and J by 4 bases, with 11 bases of the junction left unmatched. The CDR3 spans 15 residues. This CDR3 is CASTTGTGGTYEQYF. The CDR3 DNA reads TGTGCCTCAACAACCGGGACAGGGGGCACGTACGAGCAGTACTTC. Complete variable domain (other parts from reference TRBV30 and TRBJ2-7): SQTIHQWPATLVQPVGSPLSLECTVEGTSNPNLYWYRQAAGRGLQLLFYSVGIGQISSEVPQNLSASRPQDRQFILSSKKLLLSDSGFYLCASTTGTGGTYEQYFGPGTRLTVT.

The chain couples TRBV10-3 to TRBJ2-1; 7 bases line up with TRBD2. Germline V gene lookup returns CDR1 ENHRY and CDR2 SYGVKD. The CDR3 consists of 16 residues. The J segment lost 4 bases and the V segment lost 9 bases, leaving 15 bases of the junction unmatched. Written as DNA, the CDR3 is TGTGCCATTGATACGGGAGGCTCGAAAAATTACAATGAGCAGTTCTTC. This encodes CAIDTGGSKNYNEQFF.

The chain is built from TRBV20-1 and TRBJ2-1, with TRBD2 matching over 10 bases. The trim removed 3 bases at V and 7 bases at J, leaving 9 bases unmatched. CDR3 length: 15 amino acids. Germline CDR1 and CDR2: DFQATT and SNEGSKA (reference sequence). DNA for the CDR3: TGCAGTGCTAGTCCCCCTAGCGGGAGAGGAAATGAGCAGTTCTTC. Translated, it gives CSASPPSGRGNEQFF.

This clone was seen once. V is TRBV6-4 and J is TRBJ2-1; D is ambiguous. Germline-derived CDR1 and CDR2 are MRHNA and SNTAGT. The CDR3 is 15 residues long. Trimming pared 0 bases from V and 3 bases from J, leaving 9 bases between. CDR3 coding DNA: TGTGCCAGCAGTGACTCAGGCGGCTACTACAATGAGCAGTTCTTC. Protein: CASSDSGGYYNEQFF.

The chain uses TRBV29-1 and TRBJ2-1; 9 bases map to TRBD2. Germline lookup yields CDR1 SQVTM and CDR2 ANQGSEA. This CDR3 is built from 15 residues. J gave up 9 bases and V 4 bases, and 13 bases lay outside the gene matches. The CDR3 DNA reads as TGCAGCGTTGTGGGGGGGACTAGCCTGTTACTTGAGCAGTTCTTC. Its translation is CSVVGGTSLLLEQFF.

Written as DNA, the CDR3 is TGCGCCAGTGGACACCCGTTTAACTATGGCTACACCTTC. Translation: CASGHPFNYGYTF. The V and J genes are TRBV5-1 and TRBJ1-2, with D maybe TRBD1 (5 bases). V dropped 8 bases and J dropped 1 base, with 12 bases sitting between them. The CDR3 has 13 amino acids. Germline CDR1 is SGHRS and CDR2 is YFSETQ.

The chain combines TRBV29-1 with TRBJ1-2, with D possibly TRBD1 on 6 matching bases. V was cut by 0 bases and J by 7 bases, with 9 bases left in between. Per the germline V gene, CDR1 is SQVTM and CDR2 is ANQGSEA. CDR3 size: 12 residues. The CDR3 bases are TGCAGCGTTGAAGACAGGGGAAGTGGCTACACCTTC. Its protein product is CSVEDRGSGYTF.

This clone turned up a few times. The CDR3 here is CASFDRDASHGYTF. DNA for the CDR3: TGTGCCAGTTTCGACAGGGACGCCTCCCATGGCTACACCTTC. The genes are TRBV19 and TRBJ1-2, with 7 bases matching TRBD1. The CDR3 runs to 14 residues. CDR1 is LNHDA, CDR2 SQIVND, per germline (reference sequence). J was trimmed by 6 bases and V by 8 bases; bases with no gene match: 12.

This clone was observed once. The chain uses TRBV4-1 and TRBJ2-6; maybe TRBD2 (5 bases). The CDR3 loop spans 15 amino acids. Trimming took 5 bases from V and 1 from J, leaving 9 bases between them. The germline CDR1 and CDR2 sequences are MGHRA and YSYEKL. CDR3 protein: CASSIGGSGANVLTF. The CDR3 bases are TGCGCCAGCAGCATTGGCGGGTCTGGGGCCAACGTCCTGACTTTC.

The CDR3, as DNA: TGTGCCAGCAGTTTTATGGAGAATTCACCCCTCCACTTT. Its protein is CASSFMENSPLHF. This chain links TRBV12-3 or TRBV12-4 with TRBJ1-6; D gene uncertain. V gave up 3 bases and J gave up 7 bases, with 7 bases separating them. The CDR3 loop spans 13 amino acids.

This clone was detected only once. The chain employs TRBV5-1 and TRBJ1-1, with a possible D match to TRBD1 (5 bases). The CDR3 runs to 15 residues. CDR1 SGHRS and CDR2 YFSETQ come from the germline V gene. Trimming cost V 3 bases and J 2 bases, with 14 bases left between them. The DNA for the CDR3 is TGCGCCAGCAGCTCAGGGTGGGGCCAAAACACTGAAGCTTTCTTT. Protein sequence: CASSSGWGQNTEAFF.

This chain joins TRBV18 and TRBJ1-2; TRBD1 might be the D (6 bases). Germline CDR1 and CDR2: KGHSH and LQKENI. This CDR3 spans 14 amino acids. The ends were cut back, 6 bases at V and 10 bases at J, with 21 bases in the middle. The CDR3 loop is CASSPQQGKGDYTF. The CDR3 region has the DNA TGTGCCAGCTCTCCTCAACAGGGTAAAGGTGACTACACCTTC.

The chain carries TRBV2 and TRBJ2-3; weak D call: TRBD2 (6 bases). This CDR3 is 16 amino acids long. Trimming took 2 bases from V and 2 from J, leaving 14 bases between them. CDR1 and CDR2 from the germline V gene are SNHLY and FYNNEI. Written as DNA, the CDR3 is TGTGCCAGCAGTGAATTACGGCGGGGAGACACAGATACGCAGTATTTT. Protein: CASSELRRGDTDTQYF.